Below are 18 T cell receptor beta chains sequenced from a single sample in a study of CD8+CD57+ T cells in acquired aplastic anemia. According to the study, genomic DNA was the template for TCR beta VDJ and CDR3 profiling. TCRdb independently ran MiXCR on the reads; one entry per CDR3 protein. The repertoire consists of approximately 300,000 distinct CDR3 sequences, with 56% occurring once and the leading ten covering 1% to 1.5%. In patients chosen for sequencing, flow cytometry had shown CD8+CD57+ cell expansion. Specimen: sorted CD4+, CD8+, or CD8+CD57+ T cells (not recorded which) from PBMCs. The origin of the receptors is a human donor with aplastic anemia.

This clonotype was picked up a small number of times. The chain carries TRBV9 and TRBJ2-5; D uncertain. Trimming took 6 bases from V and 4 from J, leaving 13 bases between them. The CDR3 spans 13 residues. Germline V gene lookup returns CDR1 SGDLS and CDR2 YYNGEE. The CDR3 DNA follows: TGTGCCAGCAAACGACTTGACGGAGAGACCCAGTACTTC. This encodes CASKRLDGETQYF.

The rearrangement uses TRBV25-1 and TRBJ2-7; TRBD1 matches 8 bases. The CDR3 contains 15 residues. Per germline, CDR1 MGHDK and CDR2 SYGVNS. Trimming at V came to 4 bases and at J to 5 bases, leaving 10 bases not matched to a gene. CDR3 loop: CASSGHRGFTDEQYF. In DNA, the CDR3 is TGTGCCAGCAGTGGCCACAGGGGGTTCACGGACGAGCAGTACTTC.

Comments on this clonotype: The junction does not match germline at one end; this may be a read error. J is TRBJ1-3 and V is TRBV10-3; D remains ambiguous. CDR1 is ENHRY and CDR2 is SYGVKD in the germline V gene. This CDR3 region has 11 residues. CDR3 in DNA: TGTGCCATCATGTGGGGAAACGCCATATATTTT. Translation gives CAIMWGNAIYF.

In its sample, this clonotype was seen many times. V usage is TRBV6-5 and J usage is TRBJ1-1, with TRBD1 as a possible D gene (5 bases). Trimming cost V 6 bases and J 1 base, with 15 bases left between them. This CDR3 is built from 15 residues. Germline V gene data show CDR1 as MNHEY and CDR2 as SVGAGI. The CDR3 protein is CASSKRAGRNTEAFF. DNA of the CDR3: TGTGCCAGCAGCAAAAGGGCAGGGCGGAACACTGAAGCTTTCTTT.

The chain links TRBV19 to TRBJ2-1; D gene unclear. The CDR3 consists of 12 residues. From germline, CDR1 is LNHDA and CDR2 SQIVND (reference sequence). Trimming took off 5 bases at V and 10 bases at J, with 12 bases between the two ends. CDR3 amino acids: CASSGVGAEQFF. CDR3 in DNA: TGTGCCAGTAGTGGGGTCGGAGCCGAGCAGTTCTTC.

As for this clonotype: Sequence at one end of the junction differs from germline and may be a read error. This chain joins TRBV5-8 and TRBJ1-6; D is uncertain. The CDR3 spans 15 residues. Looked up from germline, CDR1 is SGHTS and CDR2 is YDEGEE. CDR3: CASSWRAHYNSPLHF. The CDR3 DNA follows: TGCGCCAGCAGCTGGCGGGCCCACTATAATTCACCCCTCCACTTT.

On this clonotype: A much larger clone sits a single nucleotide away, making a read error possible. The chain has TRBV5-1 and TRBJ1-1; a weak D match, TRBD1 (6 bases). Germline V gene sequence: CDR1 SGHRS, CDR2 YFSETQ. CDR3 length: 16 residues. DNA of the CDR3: TGCGCCTGCAGTCCTTATACAGGGTCGAGAAACACTGAAGCTTTCTTT. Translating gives CACSPYTGSRNTEAFF.

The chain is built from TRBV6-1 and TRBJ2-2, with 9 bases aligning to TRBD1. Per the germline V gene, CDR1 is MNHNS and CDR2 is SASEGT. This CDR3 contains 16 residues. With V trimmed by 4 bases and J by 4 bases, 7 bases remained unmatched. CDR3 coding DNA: TGTGCCAGCAGTGCGGGACAGGGTCGGAGCACCGGGGAGCTGTTTTTT. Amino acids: CASSAGQGRSTGELFF.

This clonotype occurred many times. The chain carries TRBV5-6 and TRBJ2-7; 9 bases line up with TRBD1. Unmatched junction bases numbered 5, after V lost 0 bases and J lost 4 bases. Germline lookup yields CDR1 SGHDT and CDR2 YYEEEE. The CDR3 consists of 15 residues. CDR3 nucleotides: TGTGCCAGCAGCTTGGGAGGGACAGGGTTATACGAGCAGTACTTC. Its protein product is CASSLGGTGLYEQYF.

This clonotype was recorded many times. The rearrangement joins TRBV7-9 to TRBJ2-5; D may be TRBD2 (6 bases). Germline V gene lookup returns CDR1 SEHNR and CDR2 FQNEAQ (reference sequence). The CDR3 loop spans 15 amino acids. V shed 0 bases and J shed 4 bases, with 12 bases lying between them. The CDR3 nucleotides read TGTGCCAGCAGCTTAGCGGGGGGACGTATAGAGACCCAGTACTTC. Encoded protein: CASSLAGGRIETQYF.

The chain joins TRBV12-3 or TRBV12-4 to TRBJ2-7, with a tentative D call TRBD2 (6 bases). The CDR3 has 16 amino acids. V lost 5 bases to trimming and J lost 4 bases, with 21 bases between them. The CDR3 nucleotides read TGTGCCAGCAGTACCAGTCGGGGGACGGGGAGTTACGAGCAGTACTTC. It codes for CASSTSRGTGSYEQYF.

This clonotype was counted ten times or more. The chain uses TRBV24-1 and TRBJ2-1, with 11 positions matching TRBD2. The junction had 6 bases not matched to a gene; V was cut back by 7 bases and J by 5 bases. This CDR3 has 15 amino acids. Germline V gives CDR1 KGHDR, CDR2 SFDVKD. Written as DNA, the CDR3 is TGTGCCACCAGCCTTAGCGGGGGGGTAGACAATGAGCAGTTCTTC. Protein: CATSLSGGVDNEQFF.

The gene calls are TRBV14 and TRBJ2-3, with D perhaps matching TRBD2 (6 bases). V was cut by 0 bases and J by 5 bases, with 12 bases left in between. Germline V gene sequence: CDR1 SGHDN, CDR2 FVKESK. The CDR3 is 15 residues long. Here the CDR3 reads CASSQEFGGLDTQYF. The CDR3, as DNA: TGTGCCAGCAGCCAAGAATTCGGGGGTTTAGATACGCAGTATTTT.

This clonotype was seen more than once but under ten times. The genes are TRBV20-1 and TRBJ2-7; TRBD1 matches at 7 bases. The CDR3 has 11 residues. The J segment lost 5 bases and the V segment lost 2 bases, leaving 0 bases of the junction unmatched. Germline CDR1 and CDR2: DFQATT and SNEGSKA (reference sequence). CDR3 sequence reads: CSARQGDEQYF. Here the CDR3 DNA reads TGCAGTGCTAGACAGGGGGACGAGCAGTACTTC.

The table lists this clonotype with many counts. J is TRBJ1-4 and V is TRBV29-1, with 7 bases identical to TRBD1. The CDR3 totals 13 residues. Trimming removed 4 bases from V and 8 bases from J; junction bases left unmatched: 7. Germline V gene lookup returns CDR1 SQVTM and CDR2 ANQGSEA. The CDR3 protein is CSVANRGREKLFF. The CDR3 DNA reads TGCAGCGTTGCCAACAGGGGCAGGGAAAAACTGTTTTTT.

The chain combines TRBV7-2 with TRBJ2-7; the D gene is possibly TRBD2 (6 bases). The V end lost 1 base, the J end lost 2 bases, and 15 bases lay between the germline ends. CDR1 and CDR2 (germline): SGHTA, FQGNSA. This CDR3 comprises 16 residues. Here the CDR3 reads CASSLGVRGYPYEQYF. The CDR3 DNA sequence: TGTGCCAGCAGCTTAGGAGTACGGGGGTACCCCTACGAGCAGTACTTC.

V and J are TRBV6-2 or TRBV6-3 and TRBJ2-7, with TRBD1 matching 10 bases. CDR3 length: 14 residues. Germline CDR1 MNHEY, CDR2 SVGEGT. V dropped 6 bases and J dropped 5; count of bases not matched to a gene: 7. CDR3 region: CASSLGTGVDEQYF. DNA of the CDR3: TGTGCCAGCAGCCTCGGGACAGGGGTAGACGAGCAGTACTTC.

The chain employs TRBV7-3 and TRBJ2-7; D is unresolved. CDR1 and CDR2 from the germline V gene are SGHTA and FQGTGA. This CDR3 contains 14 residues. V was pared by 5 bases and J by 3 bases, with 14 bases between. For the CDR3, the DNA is TGTGCCAGCAGCCCCAATGGCCTTCACTACGAGCAGTACTTC. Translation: CASSPNGLHYEQYF.